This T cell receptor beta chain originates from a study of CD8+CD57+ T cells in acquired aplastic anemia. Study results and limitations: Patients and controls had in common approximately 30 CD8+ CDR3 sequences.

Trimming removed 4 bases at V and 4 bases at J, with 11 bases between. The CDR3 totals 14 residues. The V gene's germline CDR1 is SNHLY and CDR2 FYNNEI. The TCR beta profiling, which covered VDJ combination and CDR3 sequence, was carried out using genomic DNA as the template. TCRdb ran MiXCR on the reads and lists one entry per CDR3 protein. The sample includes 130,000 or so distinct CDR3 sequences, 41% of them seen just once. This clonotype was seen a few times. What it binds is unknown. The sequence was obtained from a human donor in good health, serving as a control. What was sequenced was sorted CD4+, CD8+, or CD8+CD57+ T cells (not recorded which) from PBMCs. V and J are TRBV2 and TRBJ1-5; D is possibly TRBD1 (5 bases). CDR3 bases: TGTGCCAGCAGTGCGGGGGACGGGAATCAGCCCCAGCATTTT. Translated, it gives CASSAGDGNQPQHF.